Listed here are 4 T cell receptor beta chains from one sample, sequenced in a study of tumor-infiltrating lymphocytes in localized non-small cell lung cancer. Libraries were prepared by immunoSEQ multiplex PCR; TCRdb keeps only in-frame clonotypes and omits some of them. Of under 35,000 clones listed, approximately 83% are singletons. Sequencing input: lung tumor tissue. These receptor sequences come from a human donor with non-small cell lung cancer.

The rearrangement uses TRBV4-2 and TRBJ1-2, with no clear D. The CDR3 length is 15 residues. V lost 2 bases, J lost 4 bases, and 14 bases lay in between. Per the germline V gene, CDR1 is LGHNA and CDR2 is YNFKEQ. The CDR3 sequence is CASSQFPTSGYGYTF. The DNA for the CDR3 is TGTGCCAGCAGCCAATTCCCCACGTCTGGCTATGGCTACACCTTC.

The CDR3 DNA reads TGTGCCTGGGACAGGAACTACGAGCAGTACTTC. This translates into CAWDRNYEQYF. The V and J genes are TRBV30 and TRBJ2-7, with D possibly being TRBD1 (6 bases). With 5 bases removed from V and 3 bases from J, the gap between germline ends came to 8 bases. Germline CDR1 is GTSNPN and CDR2 is SVGIG (reference sequence). The CDR3 length is 11 residues. The full variable domain, completed using reference TRBV30 and TRBJ2-7, is SQTIHQWPATLVQPVGSPLSLECTVEGTSNPNLYWYRQAAGRGLQLLFYSVGIGQISSEVPQNLSASRPQDRQFILSSKKLLLSDSGFYLCAWDRNYEQYFGPGTRLTVT.

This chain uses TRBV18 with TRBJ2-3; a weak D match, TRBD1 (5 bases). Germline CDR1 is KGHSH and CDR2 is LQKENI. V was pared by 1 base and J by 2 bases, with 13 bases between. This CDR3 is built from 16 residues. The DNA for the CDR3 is TGTGCCAGCTCACCACTGGCAGGGAAGGTCACAGATACGCAGTATTTT. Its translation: CASSPLAGKVTDTQYF.

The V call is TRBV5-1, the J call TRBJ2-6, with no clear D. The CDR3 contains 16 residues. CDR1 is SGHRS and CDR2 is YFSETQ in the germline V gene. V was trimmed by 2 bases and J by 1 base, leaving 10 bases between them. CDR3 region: CASSFQVGSGANVLTF. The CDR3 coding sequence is TGCGCCAGCAGCTTCCAGGTTGGATCTGGGGCCAACGTCCTGACTTTC.